This entry features one T cell receptor beta chain sequence. The same CDR3 arises from other DNA sequences in this sample as well. The whole isolated RNA underwent reverse transcription, so sequencing captured expressed TCRB transcripts. There were approximately 3.5 million reads on average in the naive, central memory and regulatory T cell samples. Sequencing used immunoSEQ multiplex PCR; TCRdb keeps in-frame clones, though not all of them. Here the sample spans some 500,000 clones, approximately 10% being singletons. The sample originates from a study of beta chain features in type 1 diabetes. This CDR3 is 13 amino acids long. In germline, CDR1 is SGDLS, CDR2 YYNGEE. V was shortened by 3 bases and J by 2 bases, with 8 bases between the two germline ends.

Sequenced sample: naive CD4+ T cells from blood. V and J are TRBV9 and TRBJ1-1; no firm D call. The source of this sequence is a woman in her late teens or twenties in good health. The CDR3 here is CASSATANTEAFF. The CDR3 coding sequence is TGTGCCAGCAGCGCCACAGCTAACACTGAAGCTTTCTTT.